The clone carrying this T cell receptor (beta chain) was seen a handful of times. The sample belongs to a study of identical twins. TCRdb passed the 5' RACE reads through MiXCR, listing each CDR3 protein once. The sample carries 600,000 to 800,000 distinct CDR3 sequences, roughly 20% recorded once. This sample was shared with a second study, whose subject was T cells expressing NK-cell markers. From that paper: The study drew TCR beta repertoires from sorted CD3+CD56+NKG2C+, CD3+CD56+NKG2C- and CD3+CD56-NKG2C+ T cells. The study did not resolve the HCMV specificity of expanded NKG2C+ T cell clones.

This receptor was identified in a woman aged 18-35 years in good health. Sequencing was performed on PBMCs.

The CDR3 loop reads CASSRLAGGEETQYF. The CDR3, as DNA: TGTGCCAGCAGCCGACTAGCGGGAGGGGAAGAGACCCAGTACTTC. V usage is TRBV3-1 and J usage is TRBJ2-5; 14 nucleotides line up with TRBD2. This CDR3 is built from 15 residues. CDR1 is LGHDT, CDR2 YNNKEL, per germline (reference sequence). V shed 4 bases and J 3 bases; nucleotides not matched to a gene: 1.